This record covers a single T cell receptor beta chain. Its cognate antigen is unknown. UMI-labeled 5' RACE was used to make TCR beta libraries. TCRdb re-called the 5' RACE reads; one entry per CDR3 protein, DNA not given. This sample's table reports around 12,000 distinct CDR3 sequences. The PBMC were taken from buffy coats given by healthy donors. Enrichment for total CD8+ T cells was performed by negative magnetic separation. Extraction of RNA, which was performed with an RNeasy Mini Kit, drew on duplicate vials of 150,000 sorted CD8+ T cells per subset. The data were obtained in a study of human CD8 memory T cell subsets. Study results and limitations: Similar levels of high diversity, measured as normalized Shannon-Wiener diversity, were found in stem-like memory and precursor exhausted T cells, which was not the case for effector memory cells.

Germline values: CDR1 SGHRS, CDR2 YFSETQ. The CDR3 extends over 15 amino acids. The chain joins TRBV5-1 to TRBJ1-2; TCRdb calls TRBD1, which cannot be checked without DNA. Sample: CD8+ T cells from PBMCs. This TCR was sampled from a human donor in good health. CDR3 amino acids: CASSHGTDVWGGYTF.